The rows below give T cell receptor beta chains drawn from one sample of a study of blood T cell repertoires in COVID-19. The protocol was immunoSEQ multiplex PCR, while the TCRdb copy is restricted to in-frame clones and leaves out a portion. The sample shows approximately 300,000 clones, more than 80% of them seen only once. Specimen: peripheral blood. Every receptor here comes from a woman in her forties or fifties with COVID-19, enrolled during active disease. Each CDR3 is given with its conserved first and last residue. The order of the fields is J gene, V gene, clone size, CDR3 length, D gene, CDR3 DNA, CDR3 protein. The D gene is left open where the match is weak. Part of the rows lack a size; the others show once, few, many or a class for expanded clones.

TRBJ2-1,TRBV3-1/TRBV3-2,.,14,.,TGTGCCAGCAGCCACTGGGGCAACTACAATGAGCAGTTCTTC,CASSHWGNYNEQFF
TRBJ1-6,TRBV19,few,16,.,TGTGCCAGTAGTATTTCCGCGGCTTCCTATAATTCACCCCTCCACTTT,CASSISAASYNSPLHF
TRBJ2-1,TRBV10-3,.,14,TRBD2,TGTGCCATCAGGGGACTAGCGGGAGTCAATGAGCAGTTCTTC,CAIRGLAGVNEQFF
TRBJ2-1,TRBV5-6,.,15,TRBD2,TGTGCCAGCAGCCCACCTAGCGGGGGAAACAATGAGCAGTTCTTC,CASSPPSGGNNEQFF
TRBJ2-7,TRBV4-1,.,13,.,TGCGCCAGCAGCCAGGGAGAGACCTACGAGCAGTACTTC,CASSQGETYEQYF
TRBJ2-7,TRBV7-9,.,13,.,TGTGCCAGCAGCTTCTACAGAAACTACGAGCAGTACTTC,CASSFYRNYEQYF
TRBJ1-2,TRBV24-1,.,16,.,TGTGCCACCAGTGATCCCCGTCGGGGGGCTAACTATGGCTACACCTTC,CATSDPRRGANYGYTF
TRBJ1-2,TRBV5-1,.,15,TRBD1,TGCGCCAGCAGCTCCGGACAGGGTGGGGTCTATGGCTACACCTTC,CASSSGQGGVYGYTF
TRBJ2-5,TRBV28,.,15,TRBD2,TGTGCCAGCAGTCTAGCGGGAGCGCAATTGGAGACCCAGTACTTC,CASSLAGAQLETQYF
TRBJ2-3,TRBV11-3,.,13,.,TGTGCCAGCAGCTTAGCGGGCACAGATACGCAGTATTTT,CASSLAGTDTQYF
TRBJ2-7,TRBV11-1,.,15,.,TGTGCCAGCAGCCCCCCTTCGACAAGAAACTACGAGCAGTACTTC,CASSPPSTRNYEQYF
TRBJ2-7,TRBV5-6,.,15,.,TGTGCCAGCAGCTTCCGGGGTACGTTGACCTACGAGCAGTACTTC,CASSFRGTLTYEQYF
TRBJ2-7,TRBV6-5,.,15,TRBD2,TGTGCCAGCAGACTAGCGGGAGGGGTGACCTACGAGCAGTACTTC,CASRLAGGVTYEQYF
TRBJ2-3,TRBV10-3,.,17,TRBD2,TGTGCCATCAGTGAGAGGATTTTAGCGGGAGGGGAAGATACGCAGTATTTT,CAISERILAGGEDTQYF
TRBJ2-1,TRBV14,few,20,TRBD2,TGTGCCAGCAGCGACCCGACTAGCGGGAGGGACGGACCCTCCTACAATGAGCAGTTCTTC,CASSDPTSGRDGPSYNEQFF